This passage covers 2 T cell receptor beta chains from one sample sequenced in a study of blood T cells in healthy people across ages. Primed by a sample-barcoded 5' primer and a J-beta primer mix, a second PCR proceeded for about 7 to 12 cycles. MiXCR, run by TCRdb on the 5' RACE reads, gives a single entry per CDR3 protein. The top ten clones hold around 22% of a sample with about 830,000 distinct CDR3 sequences, over 45% of them seen once. Sequenced sample: blood. These receptor sequences come from a man aged 25 to 45 in good health.

The rearrangement links TRBV28 to TRBJ2-1, with D maybe TRBD2 (6 bases). The CDR3 runs to 13 residues. Trimming pared 6 bases from V and 6 bases from J, leaving 12 bases between. CDR1 MDHEN and CDR2 SYDVKM come from the germline V gene. The chain's CDR3 is CASRPSASNEQFF. The CDR3 DNA sequence: TGTGCCAGCAGACCTAGCGCGTCCAATGAGCAGTTCTTC.

The chain uses TRBV27 and TRBJ2-7; possibly TRBD2 for D (7 bases). CDR1 and CDR2 from the germline V gene are MNHEY and SMNVEV (reference sequence). V was cut by 6 bases and J by 3 bases, with 15 bases left in between. This CDR3 is 14 amino acids long. CDR3 protein: CASRREGGVYEQYF. For the CDR3, the DNA is TGTGCCAGCAGGAGGGAAGGGGGGGTCTACGAGCAGTACTTC.